The 5 T cell receptor beta chains below were found in one sample sequenced in a study of identical twins. TCRdb reprocessed the 5' RACE reads via MiXCR and lists one record per CDR3 protein. The profile covers fewer than 250,000 distinct CDR3 sequences, with about 7.3% appearing a single time and 3% to 4% taken by the ten largest. These same data were also listed under a study on yellow fever vaccine responses in identical twins.

Sequencing used memory (CD45RO+) T cells sorted from blood. All receptors derive from a woman under 30 in good health.

This clonotype was seen at least ten times. V and J are TRBV7-6 and TRBJ2-1; D is undetermined. From germline, CDR1 is SGHVS and CDR2 FNYEAQ. The CDR3 runs 16 residues. Deletions cut 1 base from V and 0 bases from J, with 10 bases between. CDR3 loop: CASSLVPTSSYNEQFF. The CDR3, as DNA: TGTGCCAGCAGCTTAGTGCCGACGAGCTCCTACAATGAGCAGTTCTTC.

This clonotype was counted ten times or more. This chain joins TRBV19 and TRBJ2-1; possible D gene TRBD2, 5 bases. CDR1 is LNHDA and CDR2 is SQIVND in the germline V gene (reference sequence). Trimming stripped 3 bases from V and 8 bases from J, with 8 bases between. This CDR3 contains 12 residues. This CDR3 reads CASSIVSDEQFF. CDR3 nucleotide sequence: TGTGCCAGTAGTATTGTTAGCGATGAGCAGTTCTTC.

In this sample, this clonotype turned up a few times. The chain has TRBV2 and TRBJ1-6, with TRBD1 matching over 7 bases. Germline V gene sequence: CDR1 SNHLY, CDR2 FYNNEI. There are 15 residues in the CDR3. V lost 4 bases, J lost 10 bases, and 10 bases stayed unmatched. CDR3 DNA: TGTGCCAGCAGTGGATACCTAACAGGGGCGTCACCCCTCCACTTT. It yields the protein CASSGYLTGASPLHF.

Concerning this clonotype: One junction end disagrees with the germline gene, perhaps due to a read error. J is TRBJ2-3 and V is TRBV20-1, with 7 bases aligning to TRBD1. This CDR3 comprises 14 residues. Germline V lookup: CDR1 DFQATT, CDR2 SNEGSKA (reference sequence). CDR3 nucleotide sequence: TGCAGTGCGAGAGGGGGCGAATGGGCAGATACGCAGTATTTT. This sequence encodes CSARGGEWADTQYF.

The V gene is TRBV20-1, the J gene TRBJ1-1; TRBD1 matches 10 bases. CDR3 length: 15 amino acids. Germline V gives CDR1 DFQATT, CDR2 SNEGSKA (reference sequence). Trimming removed 1 base from V and 0 bases from J; junction bases left unmatched: 2. The DNA for the CDR3 is TGCAGTGCTAGAGGACAGGGGGCGGTGAACACTGAAGCTTTCTTT. This sequence encodes CSARGQGAVNTEAFF.